This T cell receptor beta chain was sequenced during a study of OX40 agonist ivuxolimab in advanced cancers. On the study more broadly: Enrolled patients in dose escalation had cancers that were hepatocellular carcinoma, melanoma, renal cell or head and neck cancer.

With 6 bases clipped from V and 2 bases from J, the junction kept 8 bases outside the gene matches. The CDR3 is 15 residues long. CDR1 is MNHEY, CDR2 SVGAGI, per germline. Using immunoSEQ multiplex PCR, the repertoire was profiled, and TCRdb retains in-frame clones only, with some absent. The profile shows 70,000 to 75,000 clones, roughly 78% of them singletons. Findings of the study overall: Among expanded peripheral T cells, antigen specificity went undetermined. Low clonal expansion, among the lowest seen, marked partial responders at 0.1-3.0 mg/kg. On average, CD8+ T cells showed a greater number of expanded clones than CD4+.

Comments on this clone: Antigen unknown.

The starting material was CD4+ or CD8+ T cells sorted from blood, obtained in a trial of the OX40 agonist ivuxolimab. This receptor was obtained from an adult with an advanced solid tumor such as melanoma, head and neck, liver or kidney cancer. V is TRBV6-5 and J is TRBJ2-7; 9 nucleotides align to TRBD1. As DNA, the CDR3 is TGTGCCAGCAGCTCCGGGACAGGGTGGACCTACGAGCAGTACTTC. Translating it yields CASSSGTGWTYEQYF.